The 22 T cell receptor beta chains reported below all come from one sample, sequenced in a study of T-cell reconstitution after alpha-beta-depleted transplantation in children (dated by TCRdb to about 2016). The library was generated by PCR. Sequencing used an Illumina HiSeq 2500. Molecular barcoding was employed in the preparation of TCR libraries, with unique molecular identifiers being used to normalize TCRbeta repertoire quantification. Using fastp at Q25 and MiXCR, TCRdb reprocessed the public reads and kept productive beta chains. Each record represents a unique CDR3 protein, reported with the most common genes and DNA among its rows. In all, the sample holds about 610,000 distinct CDR3 sequences, and more than 9% of those were seen once. Less than 5% of the sample is taken by the ten largest. The material sequenced was PBMCs from the stem cell graft donor, taken from the stem cell graft. These TCRs come from a human donor who donated a stem cell graft to a child with acute myeloid leukemia.

This clonotype was observed many times. The V and J genes are TRBV20-1 and TRBJ2-1; D remains ambiguous. Germline CDR1 and CDR2: DFQATT and SNEGSKA (reference sequence). V shed 5 bases and J shed 2 bases, with 13 bases lying between them. The CDR3 runs to 14 residues. The CDR3 nucleotides read TGCAGTGCTCCGGGCCTACCTCCCTACAATGAGCAGTTCTTC. It codes for CSAPGLPPYNEQFF.

This clonotype was detected ten times or more. One end of the junction is discordant with germline, which a read error may explain. This sequence joins TRBV7-7 and TRBJ2-1, with TRBD2 identical over 14 bases. Germline V gives CDR1 SSHAT, CDR2 FNYEAQ (reference sequence). This CDR3 contains 17 residues. The DNA of the CDR3 is TGTGCTAGCAGCTCGGGACTAGCGGGAGAATCCTACAATGAGCAGTTCTTC. It codes for CASSSGLAGESYNEQFF.

In this sample, this clonotype turned up many times. The V and J genes are TRBV12-3 or TRBV12-4 and TRBJ2-7; TRBD1 matches 9 bases. The V and J ends lost 6 bases and 2 bases, in that order; junction bases with no gene match: 2. The CDR3 has 13 residues. The CDR3 loop reads CASSRTGAYEQYF. Here the CDR3 DNA reads TGTGCCAGCAGCCGGACAGGGGCCTACGAGCAGTACTTC.

This clonotype was seen a few times. The rearrangement links TRBV5-1 to TRBJ2-7; no reliable D call. V shed 4 bases and J shed 2 bases, with 13 bases lying between them. Germline values: CDR1 SGHRS, CDR2 YFSETQ. This CDR3 is built from 14 residues. DNA of the CDR3: TGCGCCAGCAGCCTCGACGGAATCACCTACGAGCAGTACTTC. Protein: CASSLDGITYEQYF.

Many counts were recorded for this clonotype. The V and J genes are TRBV6-5 and TRBJ2-3, with D perhaps matching TRBD1 (5 bases). The V gene's germline CDR1 is MNHEY and CDR2 SVGAGI. V was pared by 4 bases and J by 7 bases, with 18 bases between. The CDR3 consists of 15 residues. CDR3 residues: CASSLEGAIGNTQYF. DNA of the CDR3: TGTGCCAGCAGTTTGGAAGGGGCAATAGGGAATACGCAGTATTTT.

This clonotype was counted many times. This chain connects TRBV7-2 to TRBJ2-7; D call uncertain. CDR3 length: 14 residues. Germline V lookup: CDR1 SGHTA, CDR2 FQGNSA. The germline V and J ends were trimmed by 1 base and 2 bases, with 9 bases remaining between them. The CDR3 nucleotides are TGTGCCAGCAGCTTAGACGGGCCGACCTACGAGCAGTACTTC. This codes for CASSLDGPTYEQYF. Combining the CDR3 with reference TRBV7-2 and TRBJ2-7 gives the whole variable domain GAGVSQSPSNKVTEKGKDVELRCDPISGHTALYWYRQSLGQGLEFLIYFQGNSAPDKSGLPSDRFSAERTGGSVSTLTIQRTQQEDSAVYLCASSLDGPTYEQYFGPGTRLTVT.

The rearrangement joins TRBV27 to TRBJ2-1, with D possibly called TRBD1 or TRBD2 (5 bases each). Trimming took off 5 bases at V and 8 bases at J, with 19 bases between the two ends. This CDR3 has 15 residues. Germline V lookup: CDR1 MNHEY, CDR2 SMNVEV (reference sequence). Here the CDR3 DNA reads TGTGCCAGCAGTATTCTGGGGGAGCTAGTTGATGAGCAGTTCTTC. Protein sequence: CASSILGELVDEQFF.

This rearrangement joins TRBV3-1 to TRBJ1-3, with a tentative D call TRBD1 (5 bases). The CDR3 covers 16 residues. Germline V gene sequence: CDR1 LGHDT, CDR2 YNNKEL (reference sequence). V gave up 1 base and J gave up 0 bases, with 10 bases separating them. CDR3 nucleotides: TGTGCCAGCAGCCAAGGGGGGGGGATCTCTGGAAACACCATATATTTT. It is translated as CASSQGGGISGNTIYF.

This clonotype was observed a handful of times. The chain links TRBV6-9 to TRBJ2-3; 9 nucleotides match TRBD2. Germline CDR1 is MNHGY and CDR2 is SVAAGI. V trimming: 10 bases; J trimming: 4 bases; junction bases outside the gene matches: 6. CDR3 length equals 13 residues. In DNA form, the CDR3 reads TGTGCCATCTGCGGGAGGGCGGCAGATACGCAGTATTTT. This encodes CAICGRAADTQYF.

This clonotype appeared many times. V usage is TRBV20-1 and J usage is TRBJ2-1; unclear D gene. V was trimmed by 4 bases and J by 6 bases, leaving 10 bases between them. The CDR3 runs to 12 residues. Germline V lookup: CDR1 DFQATT, CDR2 SNEGSKA (reference sequence). The CDR3 DNA follows: TGCAGTGCTATACCTGGAAGCAATGAGCAGTTCTTC. This encodes CSAIPGSNEQFF.

This clonotype was seen repeatedly, ten times or more. The chain has TRBV29-1 and TRBJ2-5; D may match TRBD1 or TRBD2 (6 bases each). The CDR3 spans 11 residues. The V and J ends lost 4 bases and 5 bases respectively, with 8 bases between them. CDR1 is SQVTM and CDR2 is ANQGSEA in the germline V gene. CDR3 amino acids: CSVGGGETQYF. CDR3 bases: TGCAGCGTTGGAGGGGGGGAGACCCAGTACTTC.

The chain joins TRBV29-1 to TRBJ2-4; perhaps TRBD1 as D (6 bases). The CDR3 is 12 residues long. Germline V lookup: CDR1 SQVTM, CDR2 ANQGSEA. The ends were cut back, 4 bases at V and 8 bases at J, with 12 bases in the middle. The CDR3 region has the DNA TGCAGCGTTGGGCAGGGGACGGACATTCAGTACTTC. Translating gives CSVGQGTDIQYF.

This clonotype has a count of ten or more. The rearrangement links TRBV5-5 to TRBJ2-4; 8 bases are shared with TRBD2. With V trimmed by 3 bases and J by 5 bases, 4 bases remained unmatched. The CDR3 extends over 14 amino acids. In germline, CDR1 is SGHKS, CDR2 YYEKEE (reference sequence). CDR3 DNA: TGTGCCAGCAGCTCCCCAGCGGGAGAAAACATTCAGTACTTC. Its protein product is CASSSPAGENIQYF.

This clonotype was recorded many times. In nucleotides, the CDR3 is TGTGCCAGCAGTTTAGGCGACAGGGGCACAGATACGCAGTATTTT. Amino acid sequence: CASSLGDRGTDTQYF. The chain is built from TRBV12-3 or TRBV12-4 and TRBJ2-3, with 7 nucleotides matching TRBD1. This CDR3 spans 15 amino acids. Trimming at V came to 1 base and at J to 1 base, leaving 2 bases not matched to a gene.

Many counts were recorded for this clonotype. The chain couples TRBV29-1 to TRBJ1-1, with D unresolved. Per the germline V gene, CDR1 is SQVTM and CDR2 is ANQGSEA. This CDR3 contains 14 residues. V was shortened by 3 bases and J by 1 base, with 12 bases between the two germline ends. CDR3 loop: CSVELGQPNTEAFF. The CDR3 DNA reads TGCAGCGTTGAGTTAGGGCAGCCGAACACTGAAGCTTTCTTT.

This clonotype was counted only a few times. The chain is built from TRBV7-2 and TRBJ2-3, with a possible D match to TRBD2 (7 bases). Trimming removed 0 bases at V and 1 base at J, with 23 bases between. CDR1 is SGHTA and CDR2 is FQGNSA in the germline V gene. This CDR3 contains 20 residues. The CDR3 DNA sequence: TGTGCCAGCAGCTTAGCCCCCGGGGGGCGAGGGTATCCCCGCACAGATACGCAGTATTTT. It translates to CASSLAPGGRGYPRTDTQYF.

This clonotype was recorded many times. The chain employs TRBV20-1 and TRBJ2-5, with TRBD2 as a possible D gene (6 bases). The CDR3 contains 14 residues. The V gene's germline CDR1 is DFQATT and CDR2 SNEGSKA (reference sequence). The V gene lost 3 bases and the J gene lost 1 base, with 12 bases spanning the gap. CDR3 region: CSASWRDLQETQYF. In DNA, the CDR3 is TGCAGTGCTAGTTGGCGGGACCTCCAAGAGACCCAGTACTTC.

In its sample, this clonotype was seen a few times. The genes are TRBV7-2 and TRBJ2-3, with D unclear. V was pared by 7 bases and J by 6 bases, with 8 bases between. The CDR3 extends over 11 amino acids. Germline V gene data show CDR1 as SGHTA and CDR2 as FQGNSA. This chain's CDR3 is CASTPQDTQYF. The CDR3 DNA reads as TGTGCCAGCACCCCACAGGATACGCAGTATTTT.

This clonotype was counted many times. The chain combines TRBV7-9 with TRBJ1-5; no definite D call. The CDR3 sequence is 14 residues long. CDR1 and CDR2 from the germline V gene are SEHNR and FQNEAQ (reference sequence). The V end lost 2 bases, the J end lost 3 bases, and 8 bases lay between the germline ends. As DNA, the CDR3 is TGTGCCAGCAGCTTACAGGAGAACAATCAGCCCCAGCATTTT. Its protein product is CASSLQENNQPQHF.

A few counts support this clonotype. The chain combines TRBV7-2 with TRBJ1-2; the D gene is possibly TRBD1 (5 bases). CDR1 is SGHTA and CDR2 is FQGNSA in the germline V gene. This CDR3 is built from 14 residues. V was clipped by 5 bases and J by 4 bases, with 14 bases between them. The CDR3: CASSPGAGSYGYTF. The DNA of the CDR3 is TGTGCCAGCAGCCCCGGGGCGGGATCCTATGGCTACACCTTC.

This sequence joins TRBV5-1 and TRBJ2-7; TRBD1 matches at 8 bases. CDR3 length equals 14 residues. J was trimmed by 2 bases and V by 3 bases; bases with no gene match: 4. Germline V gene data show CDR1 as SGHRS and CDR2 as YFSETQ. CDR3 DNA: TGCGCCAGCAGCTCCTCGACAGGGGCCTACGAGCAGTACTTC. Translation: CASSSSTGAYEQYF.

The sample holds many counts of this clonotype. The chain employs TRBV28 and TRBJ2-7; 7 bases map to TRBD1. V was clipped by 7 bases and J by 3 bases; unmatched bases: 6. The CDR3 runs 13 residues. CDR1 and CDR2 from the germline V gene are MDHEN and SYDVKM. The CDR3 coding sequence is TGTGCCAGCATAGACAGGGTTGGCTACGAGCAGTACTTC. Its translation is CASIDRVGYEQYF.